The T cell receptor (beta chain) under discussion was sequenced for a study of quantifying T cell responses using KT2 cells. About the study: Reverse transcription used primers in the TCR alpha and beta constant regions.

This clonotype has just a few counts. Its cognate antigen is unknown. The study's findings and limits: Even the lowest spike-in, about one KT2 cell per 100,000 PBMC, yielded detectable KT2 sequences.

The cDNA 3' end received a ligated oligonucleotide with a UMI. First-round PCR used 3 to 4 cycles and beta primers RC1.1 and RC1.2 covering TRBC1 and TRBC2. Via MiXCR, TCRdb re-called the UMI-ligation and nested PCR reads, giving one row per CDR3 protein. The sample lists 42,000 or so distinct CDR3 sequences, over 15% occurring once. The source is a human donor. The specimen was PBMCs spiked with cells of the T cell clone KT2.

The chain's CDR3 is CASSEGLGVNEQYF. CDR3 nucleotide sequence: TGTGCCAGCAGCGAGGGACTAGGAGTAAACGAGCAGTACTTC. V gene TRBV7-2 combines with J gene TRBJ2-7, with TRBD2 matching over 8 bases. There are 14 residues in the CDR3. The V gene's germline CDR1 is SGHTA and CDR2 FQGNSA. With 5 bases clipped from V and 5 bases from J, the junction kept 8 bases outside the gene matches. Complete variable domain (other parts from reference TRBV7-2 and TRBJ2-7): GAGVSQSPSNKVTEKGKDVELRCDPISGHTALYWYRQSLGQGLEFLIYFQGNSAPDKSGLPSDRFSAERTGGSVSTLTIQRTQQEDSAVYLCASSEGLGVNEQYFGPGTRLTVT.